This T cell receptor beta chain was captured in a study of neurological immune-mediated disorders. Germline CDR1 and CDR2: ENHRY and SYGVKD. CDR3 length: 12 residues. Trimming took off 2 bases at V and 6 bases at J, with 5 bases between the two ends. This clonotype ranks as medium-sized. TCRdb passed the 5' RACE reads through MiXCR, listing each CDR3 protein once. The data show roughly 28,000 distinct CDR3 sequences, with more than 2.5% seen just once and 6% to 7.5% held by the top ten. The V gene is TRBV10-3, the J gene TRBJ2-1; D ambiguous. This sequence was found in a woman between 25 and 40 years old with multiple sclerosis. Sequencing was done on a sample of PBMCs. In nucleotides, the CDR3 is TGTGCCATCAGTGAGGACGCCAATGAGCAGTTCTTC. Protein product: CAISEDANEQFF.